This is a list of T cell receptor beta chains from one sample in a study of regulatory T cells in long-lasting Graves disease. TCRdb re-analysed the multiplex PCR reads in MiXCR, keeping a single row per CDR3 protein. The data show a few hundred thousand distinct CDR3 sequences, with around 20% seen just once and over 25% held by the top ten. The sequenced sample was peripheral blood mononuclear cells (PBMCs), obtained when the disease was refractory, from a patient treated with antithyroid drugs. The receptors here all came from a female donor with Graves disease. Each CDR3 is given with its conserved first and last residue. A D gene is named only where the DNA matches it firmly. Clone sizes are given selectively: once, few, many, or a class where the clone is expanded.

abundance,d_gene,v_gene,j_gene,CDR3nt,CDR3aa
.,TRBD2,TRBV30,TRBJ2-7,TGTGCCTGGAGGGCCGGGACTAGCTACGAGCAGTACTTC,CAWRAGTSYEQYF
.,TRBD1,TRBV7-9,TRBJ1-1,TGTGCCAGCAGCTTAGAAGGACAGGGCGCTGAAGCTTTCTTT,CASSLEGQGAEAFF
many,TRBD2,TRBV6-5,TRBJ2-5,TGTGCCAGCAGTTACTCCGCTAGCGGGATCATAAAGACCCAGTACTTC,CASSYSASGIIKTQYF
many,TRBD1,TRBV6-1,TRBJ1-1,TGTGCCAGCAGTGCACTCACAGGGGGCACTGAAGCTTTCTTT,CASSALTGGTEAFF
many,.,TRBV7-8,TRBJ2-5,TGTGCCAGCAGCTCCGGGACATACCAAGAGACCCAGTACTTC,CASSSGTYQETQYF
.,TRBD2,TRBV27,TRBJ2-7,TGTGCCAGCAGTGATGGGACTAGCGGGAGCGGCGAGCAGTACTTC,CASSDGTSGSGEQYF
.,TRBD1,TRBV5-1,TRBJ2-6,TGCGCCAGCACCACAGGGCAGGGGGCGCCAACCTCTGGGGCCAACGTCCTGACTTTC,CASTTGQGAPTSGANVLTF
.,.,TRBV19,TRBJ1-5,TGTGCCAGTAGTATTAAATCCGGAAATCAGCCCCAGCATTTT,CASSIKSGNQPQHF
.,TRBD1,TRBV9,TRBJ2-2,TGTGCCAGCAGGGCGGGACAGGGGGTCGGGGAGCTGTTTTTT,CASRAGQGVGELFF
.,.,TRBV4-3,TRBJ2-7,TGCGCCAGCAGCCAAGTGGTAGGGGCCTACGAGCAGTACTTC,CASSQVVGAYEQYF
.,TRBD1,TRBV7-8,TRBJ1-5,TGTGCCAGCAGCTGGACAGGGTGGGGCGGCAATCAGCCCCAGCATTTT,CASSWTGWGGNQPQHF
.,.,TRBV5-6,TRBJ1-1,TGTGCCAGCAGCTTGGATTTTGGGGGAAGAAACACTGAAGCTTTCTTT,CASSLDFGGRNTEAFF
many,.,TRBV28,TRBJ2-2,TGTGCCAGCAGTTTATCTGGGTTCGCGAACACCGGGGAGCTGTTTTTT,CASSLSGFANTGELFF
.,.,TRBV24-1,TRBJ1-2,TGTGCCACCAGTGATTTGTCCAGGGTGAGTGGCTACACCTTC,CATSDLSRVSGYTF
many,TRBD2,TRBV2,TRBJ2-5,TGTGCCAGCAGTGAAGCACGGGACAGCCTAGCGGGAGGCCAAGAGACCCAGTACTTC,CASSEARDSLAGGQETQYF
many,TRBD1,TRBV20-1,TRBJ1-5,TGCAGTGCGAGGGGGCAGAACAATCAGCCCCAGCATTTT,CSARGQNNQPQHF
.,.,TRBV19,TRBJ2-7,TGTGCCACCCTCACCTCGCAGGCCAATCAGGGGTACTTC,CATLTSQANQGYF
.,.,TRBV27,TRBJ2-7,TGTGCCAGCACGGTACAGGGAGCCGAGCAGTACTTC,CASTVQGAEQYF
.,TRBD2,TRBV15,TRBJ2-1,TGTGCCACCAGCGGGGTCGGACTAGCGTTCCTCTTC,CATSGVGLAFLF
.,.,TRBV7-9,TRBJ2-7,TGTGCCAGCAGCTCGAGGGGAGGGGACAGGAGCTCCTACGAGCAGTACTTC,CASSSRGGDRSSYEQYF
many,TRBD2,TRBV10-3,TRBJ2-7,TGTGCCATCAGTGGGAGCGGGAGTCGATTTTACGAGCAGTACTTC,CAISGSGSRFYEQYF
many,TRBD1,TRBV3-1,TRBJ1-2,TGTGCCAGCAGCCAAGGGTCTCGAGGACAGGGGACTTATGGCTACACCTTC,CASSQGSRGQGTYGYTF
many,.,TRBV28,TRBJ2-6,TGTGCCAGCAGTTTCGTAGGCACCAGCTCTGGGGCCAACGTCCTGACTTTC,CASSFVGTSSGANVLTF
many,TRBD1,TRBV28,TRBJ1-3,TGTGCCAGCAGTTACAGGGGGAGCTCTGGAAACACCATATATTTT,CASSYRGSSGNTIYF
.,.,TRBV19,TRBJ1-1,TGTGCCAGTAGTACGATTGCGGGATACACTGAAGCTTTCTTT,CASSTIAGYTEAFF
.,.,TRBV6-1,TRBJ1-2,TGTGCCAGCAGTAACGGAGTTGGGAGAGACTATGACTACACCTTC,CASSNGVGRDYDYTF
few,.,TRBV11-2,TRBJ2-2,TGTGCCAGCAGCTTAGAGAGGTGGGACACGAACACCGGGGAGCTGTTTTTT,CASSLERWDTNTGELFF
.,TRBD2,TRBV11-2,TRBJ2-2,TGTGCCAGCAGCCTTAGCGGGAGTATCGGGGAGCTGTTTTTT,CASSLSGSIGELFF
many,.,TRBV28,TRBJ2-7,TGTGCCAGCACCCAGTACCCTACGCGTGAGCAGTACTTC,CASTQYPTREQYF
many,.,TRBV7-8,TRBJ2-5,TGTGCCAGCAGCCCCTTGCCTCGGCAGACCCAGTACTTC,CASSPLPRQTQYF